This T cell receptor (beta chain) was sequenced in a study of beta chain bispecific antibodies for T cell cancers. Overall study: The leukemia lines expressed TRBV12-3 (Jurkat) and TRBV5-5 (HPB-ALL). Findings of the study overall: In these mixed samples, most targeted TRBV reads derived from the leukemia cell line. After anti-TRBV5-5 exposure, TRBV5-5 fell 98.3% and TRBV5-6 about 91% versus anti-CD19.

The CDR3 is 15 amino acids. The V gene's germline CDR1 is MNHEY and CDR2 SVGAGI. V lost 4 bases and J 1 base, leaving 13 bases between the germline ends. This clonotype has at least ten counts. The antigen is undetermined. Either OKT3 anti-CD3 antibody or CD3/CD28 beads expanded T cells from blood mononuclear cells over about three days. Anti-CD19 bispecific did not kill Jurkat or HPB-ALL cells. TCRdb re-analysed the 5' RACE reads in MiXCR, keeping a single row per CDR3 protein. Of 8,000 to 9,000 distinct CDR3 sequences detected, roughly 2.4% appear once; the ten largest clones hold roughly 70%. The sequences come from T cells from a healthy donor cultured with Jurkat leukemia cells, collected from a culture containing an anti-CD19 bispecific antibody. This clonotype originated in a human donor in good health. Some clones in this sample may be carry-over from other donors' samples. The V gene is TRBV6-5, the J gene TRBJ1-1; a possible D gene is TRBD1 (6 bases). The CDR3 here is CASSFGQTTNTEAFF. CDR3 bases: TGTGCCAGCAGTTTCGGACAGACCACGAACACTGAAGCTTTCTTT.